This TCR beta chain was sequenced for a study of glioma-infiltrating T cells after dendritic cell vaccination (dated by TCRdb to the mid-2010s). Notes on the research overall: The cohort comprised approximately 15 glioblastoma patients from Phase I and II dendritic cell vaccination trials, 9 newly diagnosed and 6 with recurrent disease. Patients received autologous tumor lysate-pulsed dendritic cell vaccination between about 2003 and 2012. The vaccine consisted of monocyte-derived dendritic cells cultured less than nine days with IL-4 and GM-CSF, then pulsed overnight with autologous tumor lysate. Each patient was given three intradermal dendritic cell vaccine injections, spaced two weeks apart, in the arm below the axilla. Deep sequencing of TCR beta CDR3 regions was used to quantify tumor-infiltrating lymphocyte content and compare tumor and blood repertoires in dendritic cell-vaccinated glioblastoma patients. Survival after dendritic cell vaccination was correlated with TCR sequencing metrics, such as TIL content and the overlap between tumor and blood repertoires. Overall results and qualifications from the work: No direct relationship between TCR clonality and survival was found, suggesting a diverse polyclonal response may matter. The response model built on TCR overlap across three groups was characterized as speculative, with prospective validation still needed. Longer time to progression and overall survival after dendritic cell vaccination were predicted by higher estimated pretreatment TIL content. The cohort was small and heterogeneous, few patients had complete blood and tumor sets, and even fewer had initial-recurrent tumor pairs.

Interpreted using the paper, the time point label stands for: after dendritic cell vaccination, including at tumor progression/relapse. Patients were selected on the basis of adequate residual fresh-frozen tumor tissue and more than two years of available survival data. Although molecular status otherwise differed among the glioblastoma patients, no patient had an isocitrate dehydrogenase mutation. PBMC collection took place before vaccination, two weeks after the third vaccination, and at tumor progression if progression occurred. Genomic DNA was extracted with the Qiagen DNeasy Blood extraction Kit. Comments on this clone: Its antigen remains unidentified. The record has no base qualities; no much larger clone is one base away.

Looking up the germline V gene (reference sequence) yields CDR1 SEHNR and CDR2 FQNEAQ. Inclusive of the bounding cysteine and phenylalanine, the CDR3 is 16 residues long. The CDR3 DNA has 48 bases and is translated from base 1. V is shortened by 1 base, J by 3 bases, and the region joining them spans 13 bases. Using the immunoSEQ assay, TCRB CDR3 regions were amplified from approximately 2.1 micrograms of genomic DNA, or from all available DNA when less than that was on hand. The multiplex PCR employed 60 forward primers targeting TCR V beta segments and 13 reverse primers targeting J beta segments. Synthetic control templates were spiked into each sample at limiting dilution to estimate reads per starting template. Sequencing produced 87 bp reads on the Illumina HiSeq System. The source study handled its data this way. PCR and sequencing errors were removed by a nearest neighbor algorithm that merged closely related sequences. TCR overlap was measured as the percentage of unique tumor TCR beta sequences also present in the same patient's peripheral blood. This immuneACCESS table, as held by TCRdb, lists in-frame sequences with V and J called but not all clones. Of the missing ones, under half trace to an unresolved V gene in checked studies; the others have no known cause. The V and J calls and clone size were taken over from that table, and D and trimming were inferred from the DNA. The sample table records roughly 85,000 clones; about 85% of these occur just once. Jointly, the top ten make up about 8.5% of the sample.

This receptor chain uses TRBV7-9 and TRBJ1-5, with an unclear D gene assignment. This specimen was blood, taken after dendritic cell vaccination. This clonotype was obtained from a human donor with glioblastoma. The nucleotides read TGTGCCAGCAGCTTAGGGCGGGATAGGAACAATCAGCCCCAGCATTTT. This sequence encodes CASSLGRDRNNQPQHF. The entire variable domain, with the stretches around the CDR3 drawn from the reference TRBV7-9 and TRBJ1-5 proteins, is DTGVSQNPRHKITKRGQNVTFRCDPISEHNRLYWYRQTLGQGPEFLTYFQNEAQLEKSRLLSDRFSAERPKGSFSTLEIQRTEQGDSAMYLCASSLGRDRNNQPQHFGDGTRLSIL.